The present TCR beta chain was sequenced within a study of sequential checkpoint blockade in melanoma. Clones were sequenced by immunoSEQ multiplex PCR, and TCRdb holds only the in-frame ones, with some missing. The sample lists under 10,000 clones; about 28% were seen once. This clone appeared a single time. Per germline, CDR1 MGHDK and CDR2 SYGVNS. V lost 4 bases, J lost 2 bases, and 10 bases stayed unmatched. This CDR3 is 16 amino acids long. As to treatment: randomized to nivolumab then ipilimumab (arm A) or the reverse (arm B). This specimen consisted of tumor tissue (inferred from file names), obtained from a patient given nivolumab and ipilimumab in sequence. The receptor comes from a human donor with melanoma. The rearrangement joins TRBV25-1 to TRBJ2-7; 8 bases map to TRBD1. The CDR3 DNA reads as TGTGCCAGCAGTGCCGCCGGGACAGGCCTAACCTACGAGCAGTACTTC. This encodes CASSAAGTGLTYEQYF.